This T cell receptor (beta chain) was retrieved from a study of CD4 T cells in relation to SARS-CoV-2 and coronaviruses. Overall study: Shared crossreactive spike epitopes were mapped to their HLA restriction.

The unexposed donors gave CD4+ T cells in about 2011-2018, prior to COVID-19. CD4+ T cells were isolated from the cells after more than nine days of culture. Cells permitting, SARS-CoV-2 S/N and four cold-coronavirus spikes were tested on unexposed-donor CD4+ T cells. PBMCs were plated at two million per well in IL-2-containing medium. J was trimmed by 4 bases and V by 3 bases; bases with no gene match: 5. CDR3 size: 15 residues. Germline CDR1 is SGDLS and CDR2 is YYNGEE. The assay was immunoSEQ multiplex PCR, and TCRdb's table has in-frame clones only and misses some. Of roughly 12,000 clones listed, around 80% are singletons. This clone was seen only a few times. Its specificity is unknown.

This TCR derives from a human donor in good health. The rearrangement joins TRBV9 to TRBJ2-7; 12 positions match TRBD2. Sequenced: CD4+ T cells from PBMCs, cultured in vitro. CDR3 in amino acids: CASSATSGRGYEQYF. CDR3 nucleotides: TGTGCCAGCAGCGCGACTAGCGGGAGAGGATACGAGCAGTACTTC.